This is a list of T cell receptor beta chains from one sample in a study of blood T cell repertoires in COVID-19. Measured with immunoSEQ multiplex PCR; TCRdb has only the in-frame clones, and not every one. The table lists 200,000 to 250,000 clones, around 80% of them singletons. The sequencing input was peripheral blood. The receptor source for this set is a woman older than 75 with active or convalescent COVID-19. CDR3s include the opening cysteine and the closing phenylalanine or tryptophan. The D gene is left open where the match is weak. The size of a clone is reported for some rows only, either as once, few or many, or as a class for expanded clones.

D: -
V: TRBV11-3
J: TRBJ2-1
size: -
CDR3: CASSLEVRGTSWDYNEQFF
DNA: TGTGCCAGCAGCTTAGAGGTTAGGGGAACAAGTTGGGATTACAATGAGCAGTTCTTC

D: TRBD1
V: TRBV29-1
J: TRBJ1-3
size: -
CDR3: CSVGQGNGNTIYF
DNA: TGCAGCGTGGGACAGGGCAACGGAAACACCATATATTTT

D: TRBD2
V: TRBV5-4
J: TRBJ2-3
size: -
CDR3: CASSLPSGGAADTQYF
DNA: TGTGCCAGCAGCTTGCCTAGCGGGGGGGCCGCAGATACGCAGTATTTT

D: TRBD1
V: TRBV18
J: TRBJ2-6
size: once
CDR3: CASSPDRAGANVLTF
DNA: TGTGCCAGCTCACCAGACAGGGCCGGGGCCAACGTCCTGACTTTC

D: TRBD1
V: TRBV11-2
J: TRBJ2-7
size: -
CDR3: CASTLQGLYEQYF
DNA: TGTGCCAGCACCCTACAGGGGCTATACGAGCAGTACTTC

D: -
V: TRBV4-2
J: TRBJ2-7
size: -
CDR3: CASSQVPDASTSYEQYF
DNA: TGTGCCAGCAGCCAAGTCCCCGATGCTAGCACATCCTACGAGCAGTACTTC

D: TRBD1
V: TRBV5-1
J: TRBJ1-2
size: -
CDR3: CASSLQGNYGYTF
DNA: TGCGCCAGCAGCTTACAGGGGAACTATGGCTACACCTTC

D: -
V: TRBV6-6
J: TRBJ1-2
size: -
CDR3: CASRYFSGMWGYTF
DNA: TGTGCCAGCAGGTACTTCTCAGGGATGTGGGGCTACACCTTC

D: -
V: TRBV10-2
J: TRBJ1-1
size: -
CDR3: CASSESGQGLKAFF
DNA: TGCGCCAGCAGTGAGTCGGGGCAGGGCCTAAAAGCTTTCTTT

D: TRBD1
V: TRBV7-9
J: TRBJ1-1
size: -
CDR3: CASSLTDRGTEAFF
DNA: TGTGCCAGCAGCTTAACCGACAGGGGCACTGAAGCTTTCTTT

D: -
V: TRBV6-1
J: TRBJ2-1
size: -
CDR3: CASSERLRLVDEQFF
DNA: TGTGCCAGCAGTGAGAGACTCCGATTGGTGGATGAGCAGTTCTTC

D: -
V: TRBV6-5
J: TRBJ2-5
size: -
CDR3: CASSYSAETQYF
DNA: TGTGCCAGCAGTTACTCCGCGGAGACCCAGTACTTC

D: TRBD1
V: TRBV11-2
J: TRBJ2-2
size: -
CDR3: CASSFFTGANTGELFF
DNA: TGTGCCAGCAGCTTTTTCACAGGGGCGAACACCGGGGAGCTGTTTTTT

D: -
V: TRBV24-1
J: TRBJ2-3
size: -
CDR3: CATSAGVSTDTQYF
DNA: TGTGCCACCAGTGCGGGAGTGAGCACAGATACGCAGTATTTT

D: -
V: TRBV5-1
J: TRBJ2-5
size: -
CDR3: CASRAEGKTQYF
DNA: TGCGCCAGCAGGGCGGAGGGAAAGACCCAGTACTTC

D: -
V: TRBV5-4
J: TRBJ1-1
size: once
CDR3: CASSLAENTEAFF
DNA: TGTGCCAGCAGCTTGGCAGAGAACACTGAAGCTTTCTTT

D: -
V: TRBV5-1
J: TRBJ1-2
size: few
CDR3: CASSRGTSQNYGYTF
DNA: TGCGCCAGCAGCCGGGGGACCTCACAAAACTATGGCTACACCTTC

D: TRBD1
V: TRBV29-1
J: TRBJ1-2
size: -
CDR3: CSVTGGAGYGYTF
DNA: TGCAGCGTGACAGGGGGCGCCGGCTATGGCTACACCTTC

D: TRBD2
V: TRBV2
J: TRBJ2-5
size: -
CDR3: CASRGTSGMIQTQYF
DNA: TGTGCCAGCAGGGGGACTAGCGGGATGATCCAGACCCAGTACTTC

D: TRBD2
V: TRBV9
J: TRBJ2-7
size: -
CDR3: CASSPRLASYEQYF
DNA: TGTGCCAGCAGCCCCCGACTAGCGAGTTACGAGCAGTACTTC

D: TRBD1
V: TRBV9
J: TRBJ1-1
size: -
CDR3: CASSVGDRGMNTEAFF
DNA: TGTGCCAGCAGCGTCGGGGACAGGGGAATGAACACTGAAGCTTTCTTT

D: TRBD2
V: TRBV19
J: TRBJ2-3
size: -
CDR3: CASSTSGPTDTQYF
DNA: TGTGCCAGTAGTACTAGCGGCCCCACAGATACGCAGTATTTT

D: TRBD1
V: TRBV2
J: TRBJ1-4
size: -
CDR3: CASSGTAATNEKLFF
DNA: TGTGCCAGCAGCGGGACAGCAGCAACTAATGAAAAACTGTTTTTT

D: -
V: TRBV7-3
J: TRBJ2-2
size: -
CDR3: CASSPDRNTGELFF
DNA: TGTGCCAGCAGCCCGGACAGGAACACCGGGGAGCTGTTTTTT

D: -
V: TRBV5-6
J: TRBJ2-5
size: -
CDR3: CASSLGRQETQYF
DNA: TGTGCCAGCAGCTTGGGGAGACAAGAGACCCAGTACTTC

D: TRBD2
V: TRBV7-2
J: TRBJ2-3
size: -
CDR3: CASSLWERGADTQYF
DNA: TGTGCCAGCAGCTTATGGGAGCGGGGGGCAGATACGCAGTATTTT

D: -
V: TRBV7-9
J: TRBJ2-1
size: -
CDR3: CASSLVLRNEQFF
DNA: TGTGCCAGCAGCTTAGTCTTGCGGAATGAGCAGTTCTTC

D: TRBD1
V: TRBV19
J: TRBJ1-1
size: once
CDR3: CASSILDRGKNEAFF
DNA: TGTGCCAGTAGTATCCTTGACAGGGGTAAAAATGAAGCTTTCTTT

D: TRBD1
V: TRBV11-3
J: TRBJ2-1
size: once
CDR3: CASSSYGTGGNEQFF
DNA: TGTGCCAGCAGCTCATACGGGACAGGGGGCAATGAGCAGTTCTTC

D: TRBD1
V: TRBV7-8
J: TRBJ2-7
size: -
CDR3: CASRPTGDGTYEQYF
DNA: TGTGCCAGCAGACCGACAGGGGATGGGACCTACGAGCAGTACTTC

D: -
V: TRBV11-1
J: TRBJ2-2
size: -
CDR3: CASSLEGAGELFF
DNA: TGTGCCAGCAGCTTAGAAGGGGCCGGGGAGCTGTTTTTT

D: -
V: TRBV25-1
J: TRBJ2-3
size: -
CDR3: CASSEYAVPSTDTQYF
DNA: TGTGCCAGCAGTGAATACGCGGTCCCTAGCACAGATACGCAGTATTTT

D: -
V: TRBV21-1
J: TRBJ1-5
size: -
CDR3: CASSKGSEEGEKQPQHF
DNA: TGTGCCAGCAGCAAAGGATCCGAGGAGGGAGAGAAACAGCCCCAGCATTTT

D: -
V: TRBV14
J: TRBJ2-3
size: -
CDR3: CASSQELAVSPDTQYF
DNA: TGTGCCAGCAGCCAAGAATTAGCAGTATCCCCAGATACGCAGTATTTT

D: TRBD1
V: TRBV5-1
J: TRBJ2-3
size: -
CDR3: CACGEGQGSDTQYF
DNA: TGCGCCTGTGGGGAGGGACAGGGTTCAGATACGCAGTATTTT

D: TRBD1
V: TRBV5-5
J: TRBJ1-6
size: -
CDR3: CASSGDRALNSPLHF
DNA: TGTGCCAGCAGCGGGGACAGGGCCCTGAATTCACCCCTCCACTTT

D: TRBD1
V: TRBV6-6
J: TRBJ1-5
size: -
CDR3: CASSYGVQGGQPQHF
DNA: TGTGCCAGCAGTTACGGGGTACAGGGGGGTCAGCCCCAGCATTTT

D: -
V: TRBV19
J: TRBJ2-7
size: -
CDR3: CASSIGQGLREQYF
DNA: TGTGCCAGTAGTATCGGGCAGGGCCTGCGGGAGCAGTACTTC

D: -
V: TRBV7-9
J: TRBJ1-1
size: few
CDR3: CASSLGQENTEAFF
DNA: TGTGCCAGCAGCTTAGGACAGGAGAACACTGAAGCTTTCTTT

D: -
V: TRBV12-3/TRBV12-4
J: TRBJ1-3
size: -
CDR3: CASRRGRGNTIYF
DNA: TGTGCCAGCCGCAGGGGTCGGGGAAACACCATATATTTT

D: -
V: TRBV7-3
J: TRBJ2-7
size: few
CDR3: CASSSTGSYEQYF
DNA: TGTGCCAGCAGCTCGACCGGGTCCTACGAGCAGTACTTC

D: -
V: TRBV11-3
J: TRBJ2-1
size: -
CDR3: CASSLAGHAVNEQFF
DNA: TGTGCCAGCAGCTTAGCGGGACACGCCGTCAATGAGCAGTTCTTC

D: -
V: TRBV4-3
J: TRBJ2-7
size: -
CDR3: CASSQGLDTYEQYF
DNA: TGCGCCAGCAGCCAAGGACTAGATACCTACGAGCAGTACTTC

D: -
V: TRBV9
J: TRBJ1-1
size: -
CDR3: CASSVSPAGSNTEAFF
DNA: TGTGCCAGCAGCGTATCACCGGCAGGGTCGAACACTGAAGCTTTCTTT

D: TRBD1
V: TRBV25-1
J: TRBJ2-2
size: few
CDR3: CASSGRTGVGTGELFF
DNA: TGTGCCAGCAGTGGCCGGACAGGGGTTGGGACCGGGGAGCTGTTTTTT

D: -
V: TRBV7-9
J: TRBJ1-5
size: -
CDR3: CASSLGQSNQPQHF
DNA: TGTGCCAGCAGCTTAGGGCAGAGCAATCAGCCCCAGCATTTT

D: TRBD1
V: TRBV7-9
J: TRBJ2-7
size: -
CDR3: CASSLGQGVSYEQYF
DNA: TGTGCCAGCAGCTTAGGACAGGGGGTCTCCTACGAGCAGTACTTC

D: TRBD1
V: TRBV2
J: TRBJ2-2
size: -
CDR3: CASRGQGATGELFF
DNA: TGTGCCAGCAGAGGACAGGGAGCCACCGGGGAGCTGTTTTTT